The rows below give T cell receptor beta chains drawn from one sample of a study of Ad26.COV2.S vaccination and SARS-CoV-2 variants. Profiled with immunoSEQ multiplex PCR; TCRdb holds only in-frame clones, not every one. Seen here are approximately 460,000 clones, roughly nine tenths observed once, and the top ten hold under 2%. The specimen was peripheral blood, collected in a trial of Ad26.COV2.S vaccine versus placebo. The receptors stem from a person between 18 and 59 years old who received the Ad26.COV2.S COVID-19 vaccine or a placebo. The CDR3 runs from the conserved cysteine through the conserved F or W. The order of the fields is CDR3 DNA, CDR3 protein, D gene, clone size, V gene, J gene. A D gene is named only where the DNA matches it firmly. The size entry is marked missing in some rows and otherwise reads once, few, many or a size class.

DNA: TGTGCCAGTAGTAATGGGGGCGCATCCGGGGAGCTGTTTTTT
CDR3: CASSNGGASGELFF
D: NA
size: NA
V: TRBV19
J: TRBJ2-2

DNA: TGTGCCAGCGCCCGGGACACCTCCTACGAGCAGTACTTC
CDR3: CASARDTSYEQYF
D: NA
size: NA
V: TRBV12-3/TRBV12-4
J: TRBJ2-7

DNA: TGTGCCAGCTCACCCTATCCGGAAGGTTACAATGAGCAGTTCTTC
CDR3: CASSPYPEGYNEQFF
D: NA
size: NA
V: TRBV18
J: TRBJ2-1

DNA: TGTGCCAGCAGTGAAGCCCTAGCGGGAACCTACGAGCAGTACTTC
CDR3: CASSEALAGTYEQYF
D: TRBD2
size: NA
V: TRBV6-1
J: TRBJ2-7

DNA: TGTGCCAGCAGTTACTCCAGGGGCTCTTGGACCGGGGAGCTGTTTTTT
CDR3: CASSYSRGSWTGELFF
D: NA
size: NA
V: TRBV6-5
J: TRBJ2-2

DNA: TGTGCCAGCAGCTTGGCCTACCAGGTGTGGGAGCAGTACTTC
CDR3: CASSLAYQVWEQYF
D: NA
size: NA
V: TRBV5-6
J: TRBJ2-7

DNA: TGTGCCAGCACCACGACAGGGAACACTGAAGCTTTCTTT
CDR3: CASTTTGNTEAFF
D: NA
size: NA
V: TRBV12-3/TRBV12-4
J: TRBJ1-1

DNA: TGTGCCAGCAGCTTTGACAGGGAAGGGTATGAAAAACTGTTTTTT
CDR3: CASSFDREGYEKLFF
D: TRBD1
size: NA
V: TRBV7-9
J: TRBJ1-4

DNA: TGCGCCAGCAGCCAAGTTTCGGGGAATGGCTACACCTTC
CDR3: CASSQVSGNGYTF
D: NA
size: NA
V: TRBV4-1
J: TRBJ1-2

DNA: TGTGCCAGCAGCGGAGTGGACAGAAGCTCCTACGAGCAGTACTTC
CDR3: CASSGVDRSSYEQYF
D: NA
size: NA
V: TRBV5-6
J: TRBJ2-7

DNA: TGTGCCACCAGCAGACCGAGGGGGGCCTACACTGAAGCTTTCTTT
CDR3: CATSRPRGAYTEAFF
D: NA
size: NA
V: TRBV15
J: TRBJ1-1

DNA: TGTGCTAGTGGTTTGGGACAGGGATTCACAGATACGCAGTATTTT
CDR3: CASGLGQGFTDTQYF
D: TRBD1
size: NA
V: TRBV12-5
J: TRBJ2-3

DNA: TGTGCTAGTGGTTGGGGGACAGCTCGTCAGACCTATGGCTACACCTTC
CDR3: CASGWGTARQTYGYTF
D: TRBD1
size: once
V: TRBV12-5
J: TRBJ1-2

DNA: TGTGCCAGCAGCTCCAACAGGGGAGGCTTTTACAATGAGCAGTTCTTC
CDR3: CASSSNRGGFYNEQFF
D: NA
size: NA
V: TRBV7-6
J: TRBJ2-1

DNA: TGTGCCAGCAGCTACGGGGGCATAGCGGCAGATACGCAGTATTTT
CDR3: CASSYGGIAADTQYF
D: NA
size: NA
V: TRBV6-5
J: TRBJ2-3

DNA: TGTGCCAGCAGCCACCGAGGGGGACAGGGGAGGACCGGGGAGCTGTTTTTT
CDR3: CASSHRGGQGRTGELFF
D: TRBD1
size: once
V: TRBV3-1/TRBV3-2
J: TRBJ2-2

DNA: TGTGCCAGCAGTTACCGGACAGGGCGCGGAAACACCATATATTTT
CDR3: CASSYRTGRGNTIYF
D: TRBD1
size: NA
V: TRBV6-6
J: TRBJ1-3